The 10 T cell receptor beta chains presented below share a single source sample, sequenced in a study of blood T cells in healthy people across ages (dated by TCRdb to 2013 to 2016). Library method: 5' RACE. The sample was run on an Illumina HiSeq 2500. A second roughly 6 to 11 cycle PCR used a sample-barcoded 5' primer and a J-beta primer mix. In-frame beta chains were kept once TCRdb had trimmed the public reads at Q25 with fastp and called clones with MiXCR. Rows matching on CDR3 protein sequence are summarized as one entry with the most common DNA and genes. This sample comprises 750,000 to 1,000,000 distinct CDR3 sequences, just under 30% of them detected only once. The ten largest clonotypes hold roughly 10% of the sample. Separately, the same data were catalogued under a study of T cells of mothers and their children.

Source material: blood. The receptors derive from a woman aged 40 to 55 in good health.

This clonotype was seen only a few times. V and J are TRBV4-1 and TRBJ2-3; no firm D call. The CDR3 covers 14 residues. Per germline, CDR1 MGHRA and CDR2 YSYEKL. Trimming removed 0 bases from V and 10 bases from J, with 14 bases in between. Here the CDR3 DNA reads TGCGCCAGCAGCCAAGATAACGGACGGTCAGCGCAGTATTTT. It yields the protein CASSQDNGRSAQYF.

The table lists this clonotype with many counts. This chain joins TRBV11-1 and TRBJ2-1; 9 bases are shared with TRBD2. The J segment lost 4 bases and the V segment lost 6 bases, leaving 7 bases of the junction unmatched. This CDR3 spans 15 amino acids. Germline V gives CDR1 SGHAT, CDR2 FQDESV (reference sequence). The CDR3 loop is CASRPLAGKYNEQFF. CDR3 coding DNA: TGTGCCAGCAGACCCCTAGCGGGGAAGTACAATGAGCAGTTCTTC.

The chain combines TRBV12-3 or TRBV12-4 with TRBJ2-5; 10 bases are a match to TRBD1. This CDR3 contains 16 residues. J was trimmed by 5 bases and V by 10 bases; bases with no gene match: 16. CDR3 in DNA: TGTGCCAACAGCCCCCCATGGGACAGGGGAGGGGAGACCCAGTACTTC. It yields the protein CANSPPWDRGGETQYF.

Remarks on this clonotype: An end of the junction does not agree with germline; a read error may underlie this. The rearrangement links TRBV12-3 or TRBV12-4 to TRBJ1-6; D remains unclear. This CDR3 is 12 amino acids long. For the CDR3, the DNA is TGTGCCGGCAGTTTGGGTCGTTCACCCCTCCACTTT. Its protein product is CAGSLGRSPLHF.

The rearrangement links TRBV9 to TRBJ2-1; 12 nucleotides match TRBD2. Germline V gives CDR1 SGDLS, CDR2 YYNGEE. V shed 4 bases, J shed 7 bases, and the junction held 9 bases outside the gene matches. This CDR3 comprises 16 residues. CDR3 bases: TGTGCCAGCAGCTCTAGCGGGGGGGCTAATGGGAATGAGCAGTTCTTC. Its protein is CASSSSGGANGNEQFF.

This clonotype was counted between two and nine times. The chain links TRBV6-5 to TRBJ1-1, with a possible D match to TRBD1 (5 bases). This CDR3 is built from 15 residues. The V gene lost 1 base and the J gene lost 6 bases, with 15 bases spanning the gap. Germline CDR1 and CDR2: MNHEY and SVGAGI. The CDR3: CASSYFRQGTAEAFF. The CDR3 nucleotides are TGTGCCAGCAGTTACTTCCGGCAGGGTACCGCTGAAGCTTTCTTT.

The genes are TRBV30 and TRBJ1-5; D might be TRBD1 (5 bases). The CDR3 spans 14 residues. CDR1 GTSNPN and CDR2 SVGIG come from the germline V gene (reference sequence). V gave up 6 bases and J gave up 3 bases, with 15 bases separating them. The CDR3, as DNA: TGTGCCTGCGGGAGAAAGGGGAACAATCAGCCCCAGCATTTT. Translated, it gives CACGRKGNNQPQHF.

The CDR3 DNA reads TGTGCCAGCAGCGCCTCTCCGAGGACAGGGGGCGGAAGCAATCAGCCCCAGCATTTT. Translation: CASSASPRTGGGSNQPQHF. The chain has TRBV6-1 and TRBJ1-5; 11 nucleotides align to TRBD1. V shed 6 bases, J shed 1 base, and the junction held 14 bases outside the gene matches. The CDR3 covers 19 residues. Per the germline V gene, CDR1 is MNHNS and CDR2 is SASEGT.

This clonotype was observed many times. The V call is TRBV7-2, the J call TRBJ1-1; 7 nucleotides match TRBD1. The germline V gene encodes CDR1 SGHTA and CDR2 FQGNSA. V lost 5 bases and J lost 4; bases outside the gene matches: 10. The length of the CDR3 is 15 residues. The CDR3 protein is CASSVNRGSTTEAFF. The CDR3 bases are TGTGCCAGCAGCGTTAACAGGGGATCGACCACTGAAGCTTTCTTT.

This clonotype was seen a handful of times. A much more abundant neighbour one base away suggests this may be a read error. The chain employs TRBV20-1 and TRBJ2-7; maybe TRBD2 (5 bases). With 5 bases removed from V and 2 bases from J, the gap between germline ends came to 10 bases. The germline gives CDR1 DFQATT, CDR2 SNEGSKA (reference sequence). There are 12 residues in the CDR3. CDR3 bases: TGCAGTGCTGGGAGATCCGCCTACGAGCAGTACTTC. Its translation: CSAGRSAYEQYF.